The rows below give T cell receptor beta chains drawn from one sample of a study of T cell clones after liver transplantation. Assay used: immunoSEQ multiplex PCR; TCRdb lists only in-frame clones, some missing. Among around 97,000 clones listed, approximately 79% were seen once. Specimen: CD4+ T cells from blood, collected approximately 4 years after liver transplant. These receptors all come from a human patient who received a liver transplant. Part of the T cell pool may stem from the graft donor. Each CDR3 is given with its conserved first and last residue. A D gene is named only where the DNA matches it firmly. Rows may omit the clone size; those that give it use once, few, many or a size class.

length,size,J,D,V,CDR3,DNA
13,.,TRBJ2-7,.,TRBV9,CASSVGETNEQYF,TGTGCCAGCAGCGTGGGGGAGACGAACGAGCAGTACTTC
10,.,TRBJ1-3,.,TRBV9,CASGHGPIYF,TGTGCCAGCGGACATGGCCCCATATATTTT
12,.,TRBJ1-2,.,TRBV5-4,CASSLTDYGYTF,TGTGCCAGCAGTTTAACAGACTATGGCTACACCTTC
13,.,TRBJ1-5,.,TRBV6-4,CASSLDSVKPQHF,TGTGCCAGCAGTCTAGACAGCGTCAAGCCCCAGCATTTT
14,.,TRBJ2-5,.,TRBV29-1,CSVLTGRLAETQYF,TGCAGCGTCCTCACGGGACGTTTGGCGGAGACCCAGTACTTC
15,.,TRBJ1-3,.,TRBV2,CASSQEPYTGNTIYF,TGTGCCAGCAGTCAGGAACCCTACACGGGAAACACCATATATTTT
15,.,TRBJ2-2,.,TRBV7-3,CASSFRSSNTGELFF,TGTGCCAGCAGCTTCCGTTCCTCGAACACCGGGGAGCTGTTTTTT
14,.,TRBJ1-1,TRBD1,TRBV19,CASSLRTGGTEAFF,TGTGCCAGTAGTCTTCGGACAGGGGGAACTGAAGCTTTCTTT
19,.,TRBJ1-6,.,TRBV5-5,CASTVTLQRVGNGDSPLHF,TGTGCCAGCACCGTAACGCTACAGCGAGTGGGCAATGGCGATTCACCCCTCCACTTT
11,.,TRBJ2-5,.,TRBV20-1,CSAGVGETQYF,TGCAGTGCTGGAGTTGGGGAGACCCAGTACTTC
12,.,TRBJ2-1,.,TRBV6-5,CASTNGEGGPFF,TGTGCCAGCACCAATGGAGAGGGGGGCCCTTTCTTC
14,.,TRBJ1-1,.,TRBV9,CASSLAHLNTEAFF,TGTGCCAGCAGCCTGGCACATTTGAACACTGAAGCTTTCTTT
18,.,TRBJ2-1,TRBD2,TRBV13,CASSAQSLAGGSYNEQFF,TGTGCCAGCAGCGCCCAGTCCTTGGCGGGAGGGAGCTACAATGAGCAGTTCTTC
16,.,TRBJ2-7,.,TRBV6-6,CASSRGPGTTSYEQYF,TGTGCCAGCAGCAGGGGTCCCGGGACTACCTCCTACGAGCAGTACTTC
16,.,TRBJ2-5,TRBD2,TRBV7-6,CASSPTFRGGKETQYF,TGTGCCAGCAGCCCAACCTTTCGCGGGGGGAAAGAGACCCAGTACTTC
14,.,TRBJ2-2,.,TRBV10-1,CASSRKSNTGELFF,TGCGCCAGCAGCCGGAAATCGAACACCGGGGAGCTGTTTTTT
14,.,TRBJ2-2,.,TRBV7-9,CASSLEIYTGELFF,TGTGCCAGCAGCTTAGAAATCTACACCGGGGAGCTGTTTTTT
14,.,TRBJ2-5,.,TRBV4-2,CASSQDPSQETQYF,TGTGCCAGCAGCCAAGATCCCAGCCAAGAGACCCAGTACTTC
13,.,TRBJ1-1,.,TRBV30,CAWQKRGRDEAFF,TGTGCCTGGCAAAAAAGGGGACGGGATGAAGCTTTCTTT
16,.,TRBJ2-1,TRBD2,TRBV19,CASSRGTTSSYNEQFF,TGTGCCAGTAGTAGGGGGACTACCTCCTCCTACAATGAGCAGTTCTTC
13,.,TRBJ2-3,.,TRBV19,CASSPGVTDTQYF,TGTGCCAGTAGTCCCGGGGTCACAGATACGCAGTATTTT
13,few,TRBJ2-7,.,TRBV7-2,CASSLANGYEQYF,TGTGCCAGCAGCTTGGCCAATGGGTACGAGCAGTACTTC
14,.,TRBJ1-6,.,TRBV9,CASSVAEGDSPLHF,TGTGCCAGCAGCGTAGCTGAAGGAGATTCACCCCTCCACTTT
14,.,TRBJ2-7,TRBD2,TRBV7-3,CASSLGPPAGEQYF,TGTGCCAGCAGCTTAGGCCCCCCAGCGGGGGAGCAGTACTTC
13,few,TRBJ2-1,.,TRBV4-2,CASSQNRYNEQFF,TGTGCCAGCAGCCAGAACCGCTACAATGAGCAGTTCTTC
13,.,TRBJ2-1,.,TRBV5-1,CASSSSSYNEQFF,TGCGCCAGCAGCTCGAGCTCCTACAATGAGCAGTTCTTC
13,.,TRBJ2-1,TRBD2,TRBV6-5,CASSLDQRGEQFF,TGTGCCAGCAGTTTAGACCAGCGGGGGGAGCAGTTCTTC
15,.,TRBJ2-2,TRBD1,TRBV18,CASSPGQKNTGELFF,TGTGCCAGCTCACCGGGACAGAAAAACACCGGGGAGCTGTTTTTT
14,.,TRBJ1-2,TRBD1,TRBV29-1,CSARRDSLSYGYTF,TGCAGCGCCAGACGGGACAGCCTGAGTTATGGCTACACCTTC
17,.,TRBJ1-6,.,TRBV5-4,CASSLGGVSSYNSPLHF,TGTGCCAGCAGCTTGGGAGGAGTGAGCTCCTATAATTCACCCCTCCACTTT
13,many,TRBJ1-2,.,TRBV2,CASSGTTGDGYTF,TGTGCCAGCAGTGGGACGACAGGAGATGGCTACACCTTC
12,.,TRBJ2-7,.,TRBV6-1,CASSQISYEQYF,TGTGCCAGCAGTCAGATCTCCTACGAGCAGTACTTC
17,few,TRBJ2-5,.,TRBV19,CASTPGTANPRLETQYF,TGTGCCAGTACCCCCGGGACGGCTAACCCGAGGTTGGAGACCCAGTACTTC
11,.,TRBJ2-1,.,TRBV6-6,CASSPRNEQFF,TGTGCCAGCAGCCCCCGTAATGAGCAGTTCTTC
15,.,TRBJ2-3,.,TRBV6-1,CASSERRQATDTQYF,TGTGCCAGCAGTGAAAGGAGACAAGCCACAGATACGCAGTATTTT
13,.,TRBJ2-1,TRBD2,TRBV7-7,CASSLAGGDEQFF,TGTGCCAGCAGCTTAGCGGGAGGGGATGAGCAGTTCTTC
11,.,TRBJ2-1,.,TRBV28,CASTSIDEQFF,TGTGCCAGCACCTCTATCGATGAGCAGTTCTTC
12,few,TRBJ1-1,.,TRBV30,CAWRAGGREAFF,TGTGCCTGGAGGGCTGGGGGCAGAGAAGCTTTCTTT
16,.,TRBJ2-4,.,TRBV7-2,CASSPLLGAGKNIQYF,TGTGCCAGCAGCCCCCTCCTGGGGGCGGGCAAAAACATTCAGTACTTC
14,.,TRBJ2-1,.,TRBV7-3,CASSPGSGSNEQFF,TGTGCCAGCAGCCCGGGGTCCGGGAGTAATGAGCAGTTCTTC
12,.,TRBJ2-7,.,TRBV29-1,CSVADSIYEQYF,TGCAGCGTGGCTGACAGCATCTACGAGCAGTACTTC